A selection of T cell receptor beta chains follows, all from one sample in a study of post-analysis software for immune sequencing data. TCRdb passed the PCR reads through MiXCR, listing each CDR3 protein once. This table has 820,000 or so distinct CDR3 sequences, 53% appearing once. Sequences were obtained from blood. These receptor sequences come from a girl aged 10-17 years with multiple sclerosis. CDR3s include the opening cysteine and the closing phenylalanine or tryptophan. Clone size is not always given. Where it is, it says once, few, many or a class for expanded clones.

v_call	clone_size	cdr3_aa
TRBV7-9	once	CASSSTETRGESDNSPLHF
TRBV15	few	CATSQGGAANYGYTF
TRBV9	few	CASSPGQGFDEQYF
TRBV20-1	.	CSAYEGKYF
TRBV29-1	.	CSLTSGSNEQFF
TRBV6-5	.	CASSYSPTGSNYGYTF
TRBV12-3/TRBV12-4	few	CASSSPAGAYEQYF
TRBV4-1	.	CASSRTGSEKLFF
TRBV5-1	.	CASSLNLNEQYF
TRBV11-2	once	CASSLGVLGGYTEAFF
TRBV20-1	.	CSARRLAGRYEQYF
TRBV7-8	few	CASSPRMKGQGAPVGYTF
TRBV20-1	.	CSARDKLNHYEQYF
TRBV28	few	CASSPPGREQYF
TRBV18	.	CASSLRTRAGDTQYF
TRBV5-1	few	CASSLRDREQETQYF
TRBV5-5	few	CASSQRVFQETQYF
TRBV12-3/TRBV12-4	.	CASSPRPPQGTDTQYF
TRBV27	few	CASGWGSSGQYF
TRBV5-1	.	CASTEGQGRAVGYTF
TRBV12-3/TRBV12-4	.	CASSTRGPEFKGEQYF
TRBV12-3/TRBV12-4	.	CASSWGRGMNTEAFF
TRBV7-9	once	CASRKEDNEQFF
TRBV20-1	once	CSARFQANYEQYF
TRBV12-3/TRBV12-4	few	CASSLAGTTDTQYF
TRBV4-1	.	CASSQDRETQSNQPQHF
TRBV24-1	.	CATSDFAGGQFF
TRBV27	.	CASSLYGLGGYTF
TRBV11-2	.	CASSLDAGQYYGYTF
TRBV19	few	CASSAGTALYEQYF
TRBV20-1	.	CSAEGLAGVVTQYF
TRBV7-9	.	CASSRDTTDGEQFF
TRBV5-1	.	CASSSIPSEQYF
TRBV29-1	.	CSVGRTDLYEQYF
TRBV6-5	.	CASSYRLSAHYEQYF
TRBV2	.	CASSELSGGIGELFF
TRBV20-1	.	CSGTAAGGLETQYF
TRBV7-9	.	CASSLKTGQGYGYTF
TRBV2	.	CASRGTGDQPQHF
TRBV24-1	.	CATSGGRDRGNETQYF
TRBV20-1	few	CSARGALPWDPETQYF
TRBV10-3	.	CASSWRQITDTQYF
TRBV12-3/TRBV12-4	few	CASSSLGQQYF
TRBV5-6	.	CASSSGHQPQHF
TRBV29-1	.	CSVGDSPETQYF
TRBV10-3	few	CAISEPSLNYGYTF
TRBV4-1	few	CASSQLRAVAGPGNIQYF
TRBV29-1	few	CSAYSAQETQYF
TRBV25-1	.	CASSPEGYTF
TRBV18	.	CASSPETDQPQHF
TRBV24-1	.	CATSRGQGAKNEQFF
TRBV29-1	few	CSASLQYTGELFF
TRBV12-3/TRBV12-4	.	CASSTAGGPTVADTQYF
TRBV20-1	once	CSALGQGAVSNQPQHF